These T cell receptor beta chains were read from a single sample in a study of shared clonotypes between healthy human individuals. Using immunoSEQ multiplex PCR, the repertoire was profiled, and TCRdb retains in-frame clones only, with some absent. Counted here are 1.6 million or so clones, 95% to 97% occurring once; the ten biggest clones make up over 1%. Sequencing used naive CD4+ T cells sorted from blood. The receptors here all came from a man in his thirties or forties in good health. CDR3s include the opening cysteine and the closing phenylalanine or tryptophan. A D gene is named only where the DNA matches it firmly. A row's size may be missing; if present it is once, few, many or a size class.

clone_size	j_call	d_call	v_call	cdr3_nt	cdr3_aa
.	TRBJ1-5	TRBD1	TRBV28	TGTGCCAGCAGGCCCCGGGGACAGGGGTTGGATCAGCCCCAGCATTTT	CASRPRGQGLDQPQHF
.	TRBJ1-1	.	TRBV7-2	TGTGCCAGCAGCTTAAACGGCATGAACACTGAAGCTTTCTTT	CASSLNGMNTEAFF
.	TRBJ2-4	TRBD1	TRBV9	TGTGCCAGCAGCGTAGGTGTGACAGGGCCGGAAGACATTCAGTACTTC	CASSVGVTGPEDIQYF
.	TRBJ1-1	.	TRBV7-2	TGTGCCAGCAGCTTAATCGGGTGGAACACTGAAGCTTTCTTT	CASSLIGWNTEAFF
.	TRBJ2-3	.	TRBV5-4	TGTGCCAGCAGCTTCCAGGGGAGCACAGATACGCAGTATTTT	CASSFQGSTDTQYF
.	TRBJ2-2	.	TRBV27	TGTGCCAGCAGTCGGACGAGGAATAACGGGGAGCTGTTTTTT	CASSRTRNNGELFF
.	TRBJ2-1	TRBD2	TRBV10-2	TGCGCCAGCATCGGGACTATCTCCGATGAGCAGTTCTTC	CASIGTISDEQFF
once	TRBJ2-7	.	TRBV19	TGTGCCAGTAGTGGTCTAGCAGACAGATACGAGCAGTACTTC	CASSGLADRYEQYF
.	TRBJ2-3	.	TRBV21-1	TGTGCCAGCAGCAAAGCTTCGCCTAGCGGGAGTTGTTGTGGAATTTCAGATACGCAGTATTTT	CASSKASPSGSCCGISDTQYF
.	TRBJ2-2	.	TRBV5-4	TGTGCCAGCAGCTTGGGCGGGGTGGGGTCGAACACCGGGGAGCTGTTTTTT	CASSLGGVGSNTGELFF
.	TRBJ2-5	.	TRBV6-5	TGTGCCAGCACTTTTGGAGAGACCCAGTACTTC	CASTFGETQYF
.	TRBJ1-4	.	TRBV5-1	TGCGCCAGCAGCTTAAAGGCCGGGGGTGAGGAAAAACTGTTTTTT	CASSLKAGGEEKLFF
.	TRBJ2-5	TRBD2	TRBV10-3	TGTGCCATCAGTGAGGGCGGGACTAGCGGGACCCAACAAGAGACCCAGTACTTC	CAISEGGTSGTQQETQYF
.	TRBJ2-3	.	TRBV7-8	TGTGCCAGCAGCTTAGAATCAAGAAGCGGGACAGATACGCAGTATTTT	CASSLESRSGTDTQYF
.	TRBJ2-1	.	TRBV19	TGTGCCAGTACGGAGACGGCTCTGGTCGATGAGCAGTTCTTC	CASTETALVDEQFF
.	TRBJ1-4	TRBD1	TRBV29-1	TGCAGCGCCCGAAGGGGGCAGATTAATGAAAAACTGTTTTTT	CSARRGQINEKLFF
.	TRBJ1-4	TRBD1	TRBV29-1	TGCAGCGTTTCAGGGGGCCGGCCTGAAAAACTGTTTTTT	CSVSGGRPEKLFF
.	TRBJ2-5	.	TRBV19	TGTGCCAGTAGTATAGGCGTTAAAGAGACCCAGTACTTC	CASSIGVKETQYF
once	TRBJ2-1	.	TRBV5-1	TGCGCCAGCAGCTTGTCCTCCGGGTCCTACAATGAGCAGTTCTTC	CASSLSSGSYNEQFF
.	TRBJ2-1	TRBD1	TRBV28	TGTGCCAGCAGTGGGACAGGGGGCAATGAGCAGTTCTTC	CASSGTGGNEQFF